The sequence of this TCR beta chain was determined in a study of PD-1 blockade in classical Hodgkin lymphoma. Whole-study results and caveats: Initiation of nivolumab under 1 year after ASCT led to exclusion of patients. Reported findings placed baseline TCR diversity lower in newly diagnosed patients (compared with healthy donors).

With V trimmed by 3 bases and J by 0 bases, 4 bases remained unmatched. Germline CDR1 MNHNS, CDR2 SASEGT. The length of the CDR3 is 16 residues. Points on this clone: Its target is unknown.

Time point here: cycle 4 day 1 (C4D1), after around six weeks of nivolumab. Exposure to brentuximab vedotin varied, and each patient had relapsed following autologous stem cell transplantation. Complete response, partial response or progressive disease constituted the best response categories observed. The table came from immunoSEQ multiplex PCR; TCRdb's copy has only in-frame clones and leaves some out. The sample lists approximately 30,000 clones, 72% occurring once. The source of this sequence is a human donor with classical Hodgkin lymphoma. The V and J genes are TRBV6-1 and TRBJ1-5; 8 bases fit TRBD1. The input for sequencing was peripheral blood mononuclear cells (PBMCs), taken before the fourth cycle of nivolumab. The CDR3 region is CASSEGTGYSNQPQHF. For the CDR3, the DNA is TGTGCCAGCAGTGAGGGGACAGGCTATAGCAATCAGCCCCAGCATTTT.